This entry lists 9 T cell receptor beta chains sequenced from one sample in a study of follicular helper T cells after annual influenza vaccination. Time point in this sample: 2014-2015 season, pre-vaccination. Profiled with immunoSEQ multiplex PCR; TCRdb holds only in-frame clones, not every one. The sample carries approximately 25,000 clones, about 82% recorded once. The sample was CXCR5+ CD38- circulating T follicular helper cells from blood, taken on the day of influenza vaccination. Subset given: circulating Tfh, non-naive CD4+CXCR5+PD-1+ (ICOS+CD38+ or ICOS-CD38-). The receptors derive from an adult who received the influenza vaccine.

This clone has a handful of counts. This chain joins TRBV29-1 and TRBJ1-2, with 11 positions matching TRBD1. This CDR3 has 16 amino acids. Germline V gene lookup returns CDR1 SQVTM and CDR2 ANQGSEA. Trimming removed 2 bases from V and 4 bases from J; junction bases left unmatched: 9. In nucleotides, the CDR3 is TGCAGCGTTGAAAGCCCGGACAGGGGGCAGATCTATGGCTACACCTTC. This codes for CSVESPDRGQIYGYTF.

The gene calls are TRBV19 and TRBJ2-1; 7 bases map to TRBD2. V lost 6 bases and J lost 9; bases outside the gene matches: 8. The CDR3 consists of 13 residues. Germline V gene data show CDR1 as LNHDA and CDR2 as SQIVND (reference sequence). The CDR3 DNA reads as TGTGCCAGTAGGCCGGGAGGAAGCGGTGAGCAGTTCTTC. Translating gives CASRPGGSGEQFF.

The rearrangement uses TRBV7-2 and TRBJ2-3; possible D gene TRBD2, 7 bases. CDR3 size: 14 residues. The V end was cut by 2 bases, the J end by 6 bases, with 12 bases between. Germline V gene sequence: CDR1 SGHTA, CDR2 FQGNSA. CDR3 DNA sequence: TGTGCCAGCAGCTTACCTGGGGGGGCGGATACGCAGTATTTT. Encoded protein: CASSLPGGADTQYF.

The J gene is TRBJ2-5, the V gene TRBV5-4; no clear D. Germline assignment: CDR1 SGHNT and CDR2 YYREEE (reference sequence). The CDR3 is 15 amino acids. Trimming stripped 4 bases from V and 1 base from J, with 14 bases between. The CDR3 sequence: CASSGRLTAQETQYF. The CDR3 nucleotides are TGTGCCAGCAGCGGTCGGCTTACAGCCCAAGAGACCCAGTACTTC.

CDR3 region: CAISESRTGDSINQPQHF. The CDR3 DNA reads as TGTGCCATCAGTGAGTCCCGGACAGGGGATTCCATCAATCAGCCCCAGCATTTT. The chain employs TRBV10-3 and TRBJ1-5; 9 bases match TRBD1. The V segment lost 0 bases and the J segment 3 bases; nucleotides outside the gene matches: 9. Germline V CDR1 and CDR2: ENHRY, SYGVKD. This CDR3 region has 18 residues.

V and J are TRBV4-2 and TRBJ2-5; D gene unclear. There are 14 residues in the CDR3. V dropped 0 bases and J dropped 1 base, with 6 bases sitting between them. Germline CDR1 LGHNA, CDR2 YNFKEQ. The CDR3 protein is CASSQETFQETQYF. Here the CDR3 DNA reads TGTGCCAGCAGCCAAGAGACTTTCCAAGAGACCCAGTACTTC.

V usage is TRBV7-9 and J usage is TRBJ1-4; D is perhaps TRBD1 (6 bases). With 1 base removed from V and 7 bases from J, the gap between germline ends came to 10 bases. CDR1 SEHNR and CDR2 FQNEAQ come from the germline V gene (reference sequence). This CDR3 has 14 residues. The DNA for the CDR3 is TGTGCCAGCAGCTTAGGGACAGCAGGTGAAAAACTGTTTTTT. This translates into CASSLGTAGEKLFF. Based on the CDR3 plus reference TRBV7-9 and TRBJ1-4, the full variable domain is DTGVSQNPRHKITKRGQNVTFRCDPISEHNRLYWYRQTLGQGPEFLTYFQNEAQLEKSRLLSDRFSAERPKGSFSTLEIQRTEQGDSAMYLCASSLGTAGEKLFFGSGTQLSVL.

The rearrangement links TRBV5-5 to TRBJ2-7, with D possibly being TRBD1 (6 bases). The germline gives CDR1 SGHKS, CDR2 YYEKEE (reference sequence). The CDR3 consists of 12 residues. V was cut by 4 bases and J by 3 bases, with 8 bases left in between. The CDR3 nucleotides are TGTGCCAGCAGCCGACAGGACTACGAGCAGTACTTC. Translation: CASSRQDYEQYF.

CDR3 amino acids: CASRAGQGAINGYTF. In DNA form, the CDR3 reads TGTGCCAGCAGGGCCGGACAGGGGGCAATTAATGGCTACACCTTC. The rearrangement uses TRBV2 and TRBJ1-2; TRBD1 agrees at 11 bases. The trim removed 6 bases at V and 6 bases at J, leaving 9 bases unmatched. Germline V CDR1 and CDR2: SNHLY, FYNNEI. This CDR3 has 15 amino acids. Combining the CDR3 with reference TRBV2 and TRBJ1-2 gives the whole variable domain EPEVTQTPSHQVTQMGQEVILRCVPISNHLYFYWYRQILGQKVEFLVSFYNNEISEKSEIFDDQFSVERPDGSNFTLKIRSTKLEDSAMYFCASRAGQGAINGYTFGSGTRLTVV.